The 2 T cell receptor beta chains given below trace back to one sample, sequenced in a study of identical twins. Using its own MiXCR run on the 5' RACE reads, TCRdb lists one record per CDR3 protein. The repertoire holds around 480,000 distinct CDR3 sequences, with 13% to 15% as singletons. In addition, the sample was reused for a study of yellow fever vaccine responses in identical twins.

What was sequenced was CD4+ T cells sorted from blood. These receptor sequences come from a woman aged 18-35 years in good health.

The chain has TRBV12-3 or TRBV12-4 and TRBJ1-1, with no clear D. The CDR3 has 13 residues. Trimming removed 7 bases at V and 7 bases at J, with 16 bases between. The CDR3 bases are TGTGCCAGCACCCAGTCGGCGGGTGGTGAAGCTTTCTTT. Translating gives CASTQSAGGEAFF.

This sequence joins TRBV12-3 or TRBV12-4 and TRBJ2-3, with D tentatively TRBD1 (6 bases). This CDR3 is 14 amino acids long. The germline V and J ends were trimmed by 4 bases and 2 bases, with 10 bases remaining between them. For the CDR3, the DNA is TGTGCCAGCAGTTATACAGGGACCACAGATACGCAGTATTTT. This encodes CASSYTGTTDTQYF.